This paragraph reports one T cell receptor beta chain. Use of 60 Vbeta and 13 Jbeta primers characterized the PCR. Some clones are missing from TCRdb's copy, which holds only in-frame ones; the method was immunoSEQ multiplex PCR. The sample contains almost 200,000 clones, roughly 80% of which appear only once. This record belongs to a study of cytomegalovirus exposure and HLA in healthy donors. This CDR3 region has 12 residues. Germline CDR1 LNHDA, CDR2 SQIVND (reference sequence). Trimming removed 5 bases from V and 3 bases from J, with 8 bases in between. Input material: PBMCs. The clonotype comes from a male donor in good health and CMV-seropositive. The rearrangement uses TRBV19 and TRBJ2-7; D possibly corresponds to TRBD1 (5 bases). CDR3 region: CASSDRFYEQYF. CDR3 bases: TGTGCCAGTAGTGACAGATTCTACGAGCAGTACTTC. The whole variable domain, remainder taken from reference TRBV19 and TRBJ2-7, is DGGITQSPKYLFRKEGQNVTLSCEQNLNHDAMYWYRQDPGQGLRLIYYSQIVNDFQKGDIAEGYSVSREKKESFPLTVTSAQKNPTAFYLCASSDRFYEQYFGPGTRLTVT.